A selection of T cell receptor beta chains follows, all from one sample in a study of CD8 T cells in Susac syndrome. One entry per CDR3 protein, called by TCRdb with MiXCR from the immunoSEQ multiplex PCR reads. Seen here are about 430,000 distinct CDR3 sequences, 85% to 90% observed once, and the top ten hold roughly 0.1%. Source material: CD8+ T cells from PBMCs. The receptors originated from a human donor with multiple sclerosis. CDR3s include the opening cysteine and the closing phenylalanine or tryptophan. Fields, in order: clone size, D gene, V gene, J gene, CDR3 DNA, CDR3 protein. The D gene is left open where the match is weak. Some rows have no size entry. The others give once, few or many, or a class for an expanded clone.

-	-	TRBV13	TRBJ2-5	TGTGCCAGCAGCTTATTCGGGGCACGGTACCAAGAGACCCAGTACTTC	CASSLFGARYQETQYF
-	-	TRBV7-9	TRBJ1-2	TGTGCCAGCAGCCATGGGGTCTATGGCTACACCTTC	CASSHGVYGYTF
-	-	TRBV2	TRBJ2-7	TGTGCCAGCAGTCCACCGGGGAACTTCTACGAGCAGTACTTC	CASSPPGNFYEQYF
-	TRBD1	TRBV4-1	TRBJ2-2	TGCGCCAGCAGCCCCGGGACAGGGGGTTACACCGGGGAGCTGTTTTTT	CASSPGTGGYTGELFF
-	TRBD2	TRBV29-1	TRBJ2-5	TGCAGCATAGAGAGCGGGACTAGCGGAGAGACCCAGTACTTC	CSIESGTSGETQYF
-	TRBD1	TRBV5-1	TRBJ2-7	TGCGCCAGCAGCCAGGGACAGGGGATCTACGAGCAGTACTTC	CASSQGQGIYEQYF
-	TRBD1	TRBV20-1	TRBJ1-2	TGCAGTGCTAGCGGACAGGACTATGGCTACACCTTC	CSASGQDYGYTF
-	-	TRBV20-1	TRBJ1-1	TGCAGTGCTACCCCGGGATTGAACACTGAAGCTTTCTTT	CSATPGLNTEAFF
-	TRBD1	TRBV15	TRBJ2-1	TGTGCCACCAGCGGCCAGGACAGGGGCAGGAATGAGCAGTTCTTC	CATSGQDRGRNEQFF
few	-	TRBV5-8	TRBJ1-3	TGTGCCAGCAGCTTGGAAGATGGAAACACCATATATTTT	CASSLEDGNTIYF
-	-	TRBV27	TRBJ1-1	TGTGCCAGCAGTTTATCCAGGGGAGATGAAGCTTTCTTT	CASSLSRGDEAFF
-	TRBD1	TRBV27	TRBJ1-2	TGTGCCAGCAGGCCGGGACAGACCCGTAATGGCTACACCTTC	CASRPGQTRNGYTF
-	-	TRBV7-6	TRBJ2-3	TGTGCCAGCAGCATCGGAGGGGGATTGGGGGTCTCTAGCACAGATACGCAGTATTTT	CASSIGGGLGVSSTDTQYF
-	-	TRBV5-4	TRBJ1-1	TGTGCCAGCAGCCGGAGGCAGCAGAACACTGAAGCTTTCTTT	CASSRRQQNTEAFF
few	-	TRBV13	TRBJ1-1	TGTGCCAGCAGCGGGCAGGCAAACACTGAAGCTTTCTTT	CASSGQANTEAFF
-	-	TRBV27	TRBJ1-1	TGTGCCAGCAGTTTGGCGGGGGGAGGGAGGACTGAAGCTTTCTTT	CASSLAGGGRTEAFF
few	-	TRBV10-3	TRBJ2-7	TGTGCCATCAGTGAGGTCCAGGGACAAGCCTACGAGCAGTACTTC	CAISEVQGQAYEQYF
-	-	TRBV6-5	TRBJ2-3	TGTGCCAGCAGTTCTCCGGCCATGGATACGCAGTATTTT	CASSSPAMDTQYF
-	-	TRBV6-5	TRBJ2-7	TGTGCCAGCAGTTCGTTCAGGGTATTTTTCTACGAGCAGTACTTC	CASSSFRVFFYEQYF
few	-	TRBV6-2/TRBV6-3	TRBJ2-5	TGTGCCAGCAGTTACGCGGAGGCGGAGACCCAGTACTTC	CASSYAEAETQYF
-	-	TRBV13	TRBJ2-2	TGTGCCAGCAGACCCCTGATGGACGATGAGGTCGCGAACACCGGGGAGCTGTTTTTT	CASRPLMDDEVANTGELFF
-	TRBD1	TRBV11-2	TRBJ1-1	TGTGCCAGCAGCTTTTGGGACAGGGGAAGAATGAACACTGAAGCTTTCTTT	CASSFWDRGRMNTEAFF
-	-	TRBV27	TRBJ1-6	TGTGCCAGCAGAGTCAGCCATAATTCACCCCTCCACTTT	CASRVSHNSPLHF
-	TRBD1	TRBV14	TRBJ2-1	TGTGCCAGCAGCCCGGGACAGGGTCCCCCCTACAATGAGCAGTTCTTC	CASSPGQGPPYNEQFF
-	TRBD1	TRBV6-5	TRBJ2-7	TGTGCCAGCAGGGCTGGGACAGGGTGGGTCTACGAGCAGTACTTC	CASRAGTGWVYEQYF
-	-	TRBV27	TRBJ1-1	TGTGCTAGCAGTTTTGACACTGGGACTGAAGCTTTCTTT	CASSFDTGTEAFF
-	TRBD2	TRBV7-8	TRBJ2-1	TGTGCCAGCAGCTTAGATAGCGGGAGGGTTCGCCCCTACGACAATGAGCAGTTCTTC	CASSLDSGRVRPYDNEQFF
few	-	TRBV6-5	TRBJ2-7	TGTGCCAGCAGTTACGATCCGGAGCAGGGGAATTACTACGAGCAGTACTTC	CASSYDPEQGNYYEQYF
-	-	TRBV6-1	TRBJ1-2	TGTGCCAGCAGTGTACCTCGGACAGATTCCTATGGCTACACCTTC	CASSVPRTDSYGYTF
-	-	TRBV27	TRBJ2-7	TGTGCCAGCAGTTTATCGGCTATCTACGAGCAGTACTTC	CASSLSAIYEQYF
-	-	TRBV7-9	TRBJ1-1	TGTGCCAGCAGCCCCCTGATGGGGGGGGACACTGAAGCTTTCTTT	CASSPLMGGDTEAFF
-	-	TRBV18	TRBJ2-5	TGTGCCAGCTCACCTCAGGACCCGTACCAAGAGACCCAGTACTTC	CASSPQDPYQETQYF
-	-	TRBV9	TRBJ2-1	TGTGCCAGCAGCGTATATGGGGATGAGCAGTTCTTC	CASSVYGDEQFF
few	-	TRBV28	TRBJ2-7	TGTGCCAGCTTTTTATACAGGGACGAGCAGTACTTC	CASFLYRDEQYF
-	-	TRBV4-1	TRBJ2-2	TGCGCCAGCAGCCAACGCCAGGGAGGGGGTCACAAGCTTTTCACCGGGGAGCTGTTTTTT	CASSQRQGGGHKLFTGELFF
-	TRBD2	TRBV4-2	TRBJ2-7	TGTGCCAGCAGCCAAGCCGTTCGGGGGGAGGGCTGGGAGCAGTACTTC	CASSQAVRGEGWEQYF
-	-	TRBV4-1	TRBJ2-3	TGCGCCAGCAGCTCCACCGGGAATACGCAGTATTTT	CASSSTGNTQYF
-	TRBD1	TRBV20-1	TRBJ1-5	TGCAGTGCTAGAGACCCCATGGGACAGGGTGGTCAGCCCCAGCATTTT	CSARDPMGQGGQPQHF
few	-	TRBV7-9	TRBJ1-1	TGTGCCAGCTGGGGAGGGGGCACTGAAGCTTTCTTT	CASWGGGTEAFF
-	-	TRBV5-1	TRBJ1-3	TGCGCCAGCACCTCCTCCGAGCACGGTTCTGGAAACACCATATATTTT	CASTSSEHGSGNTIYF
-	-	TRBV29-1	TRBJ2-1	TGCAGCGTTGAAGTCCCCACAGGGTACAATGAGCAGTTCTTC	CSVEVPTGYNEQFF
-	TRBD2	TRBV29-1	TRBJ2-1	TGCAGCGTTGTGGGGGTGGGACTAGCGGGAGGACTTGAGCAGTTCTTC	CSVVGVGLAGGLEQFF
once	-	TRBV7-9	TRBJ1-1	TGTGCCAGCACTCTTACGGGGGGCGGATATCCTGAAGCTTTCTTT	CASTLTGGGYPEAFF
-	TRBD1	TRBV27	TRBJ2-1	TGTGCCAGCAACCCCACAGGGGATTACAATGAGCAGTTCTTC	CASNPTGDYNEQFF
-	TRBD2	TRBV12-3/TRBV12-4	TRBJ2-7	TGTGCCAGCAGCACTACCGGGACTAGCGGGTACTACGAGCAGTACTTC	CASSTTGTSGYYEQYF
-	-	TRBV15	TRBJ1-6	TGTGCCACCAGCAGAGAACGAAACTCCTATAATTCACCCCTCCACTTT	CATSRERNSYNSPLHF
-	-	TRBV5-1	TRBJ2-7	TGCGCCAGCAGCTTACGACAGCCCACCTACGAGCAGTACTTC	CASSLRQPTYEQYF
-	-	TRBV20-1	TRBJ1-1	TGCAGTGCTAAGGGACAAGCGGACACTGAAGCTTTCTTT	CSAKGQADTEAFF
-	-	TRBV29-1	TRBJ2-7	TGCAGCGTTGAAGCCGACTACGAGCAGTACTTC	CSVEADYEQYF